Each of the 27 T cell receptor beta chains below was sequenced from the same sample in a study of human T cells and chemical hapten exposure. TCRdb passed the RACE reads through MiXCR, listing each CDR3 protein once. The sample has more than 300,000 distinct CDR3 sequences; about 5.1% are singletons. Stated time point: pre-sensitization, week 0. The treatment is: therapeutic diphenylcyclopropenone sensitization with weekly scalp DPC. The source material was whole blood, sampled in connection with sensitization to the hapten diphenylcyclopropenone (DPC). These receptors all come from a woman aged 50 to 60 with alopecia areata. Some clones in this sample may be carry-over from other donors' samples.

Many counts were recorded for this clonotype. The chain has TRBV9 and TRBJ2-7, with 9 bases matching TRBD1. Germline CDR1 and CDR2: SGDLS and YYNGEE. The length of the CDR3 is 16 residues. Losses at the gene ends were 4 bases for V and 2 bases for J; bases not matched to a gene: 10. The CDR3: CASSKYGTGITYEQYF. DNA for the CDR3: TGTGCCAGCAGCAAGTACGGGACAGGGATTACCTACGAGCAGTACTTC.

The chain's CDR3 is CSALGQGSYNEQFF. The CDR3 DNA sequence: TGCAGTGCACTTGGACAAGGCTCCTACAATGAGCAGTTCTTC. The J gene is TRBJ2-1, the V gene TRBV20-1, with a possible D match to TRBD1 (5 bases). Germline loops: CDR1 DFQATT, CDR2 SNEGSKA (reference sequence). Trimming left V 6 bases short and J 0 bases short, with 12 bases between. The CDR3 extends over 14 amino acids.

Many counts were recorded for this clonotype. V and J are TRBV7-2 and TRBJ1-4; 9 bases line up with TRBD1. Per the germline V gene, CDR1 is SGHTA and CDR2 is FQGNSA. The ends lost 4 bases at V and 5 bases at J; junction bases unmatched: 5. This CDR3 is 15 amino acids long. CDR3 nucleotides: TGTGCCAGCAGCTCCCAGACAGGGGGGAATGAAAAACTGTTTTTT. Protein sequence: CASSSQTGGNEKLFF. Drawing the rest from reference TRBV7-2 and TRBJ1-4, the complete variable domain is GAGVSQSPSNKVTEKGKDVELRCDPISGHTALYWYRQSLGQGLEFLIYFQGNSAPDKSGLPSDRFSAERTGGSVSTLTIQRTQQEDSAVYLCASSSQTGGNEKLFFGSGTQLSVL.

This clonotype was found many times. The chain uses TRBV4-2 and TRBJ2-2; D ambiguous. This CDR3 is built from 15 residues. The V gene's germline CDR1 is LGHNA and CDR2 YNFKEQ. V shed 0 bases and J shed 3 bases, with 8 bases lying between them. CDR3 sequence: CASSQDGLDTGELFF. The DNA for the CDR3 is TGTGCCAGCAGCCAAGATGGCCTCGACACCGGGGAGCTGTTTTTT.

V and J are TRBV13 and TRBJ2-3, with 9 bases identical to TRBD2. This CDR3 is 18 amino acids long. V shed 2 bases and J 0 bases; nucleotides not matched to a gene: 9. Germline V gene lookup returns CDR1 PRHDT and CDR2 FYEKMQ (reference sequence). The CDR3, as DNA: TGTGCCAGCAGCTTATCGCTAGCGGGGACCATTAGCACAGATACGCAGTATTTT. Translation gives CASSLSLAGTISTDTQYF.

This clonotype was seen more than once but under ten times. The J gene is TRBJ1-1, the V gene TRBV13; D gene ambiguous. The germline V and J ends were trimmed by 0 bases and 7 bases, with 9 bases remaining between them. The CDR3 sequence is 13 residues long. Per germline, CDR1 PRHDT and CDR2 FYEKMQ (reference sequence). In nucleotides, the CDR3 is TGTGCCAGCAGCTTAGGCCTTGGAAATGAAGCTTTCTTT. Translated, it gives CASSLGLGNEAFF.

Only a few counts were recorded for this clonotype. The V call is TRBV18, the J call TRBJ1-6; 7 bases align to TRBD1. Germline V gene sequence: CDR1 KGHSH, CDR2 LQKENI. V dropped 6 bases and J dropped 0; count of bases not matched to a gene: 8. This CDR3 is built from 17 residues. CDR3 nucleotides: TGTGCCAGCTCCCTCGCGACAGGGAGCTCCTATAATTCACCCCTCCACTTT. This sequence encodes CASSLATGSSYNSPLHF.

This clonotype occurred many times. The rearrangement uses TRBV7-9 and TRBJ1-4; D might be TRBD1 (5 bases). Per the germline V gene, CDR1 is SEHNR and CDR2 is FQNEAQ (reference sequence). V lost 4 bases, J lost 7 bases, and 16 bases lay in between. The CDR3 is 15 amino acids. In DNA, the CDR3 is TGTGCCAGCAGCTCCCGACAGAATAGGACTGAAAAACTGTTTTTT. Translating it yields CASSSRQNRTEKLFF.

This clonotype was seen ten or more times. A junction boundary mismatches the germline segment, possibly from a read error. The rearrangement joins TRBV20-1 to TRBJ1-1; D remains ambiguous. This CDR3 is 13 amino acids long. Germline values: CDR1 DFQATT, CDR2 SNEGSKA (reference sequence). The CDR3 DNA reads TGCAGTGCTAGCGAGGTGAAGAACTCTGAAGCTTTCTTT. Protein sequence: CSASEVKNSEAFF.

The rearrangement joins TRBV6-1 to TRBJ1-1; the D is unclear. The germline V gene has CDR1 MNHNS and CDR2 SASEGT. CDR3 length equals 15 residues. Trimming left V 4 bases short and J 0 bases short, with 12 bases between. The CDR3 is CASSGPDVMNTEAFF. CDR3 DNA: TGTGCCAGCAGTGGACCGGACGTTATGAACACTGAAGCTTTCTTT.

This clonotype was counted between two and nine times. The chain employs TRBV30 and TRBJ1-5, with D maybe TRBD1 (6 bases). V lost 2 bases, J lost 2 bases, and 13 bases lay in between. Germline CDR1 GTSNPN, CDR2 SVGIG (reference sequence). The CDR3 has 15 residues. CDR3 nucleotides: TGTGCCTGGAGTTCAGGGGTAGTTGGCAATCAGCCCCAGCATTTT. Translating gives CAWSSGVVGNQPQHF.

This clonotype has only a few counts. V and J are TRBV28 and TRBJ2-3, with 7 bases lining up with TRBD1. The CDR3 length is 20 residues. Germline V gene data show CDR1 as MDHEN and CDR2 as SYDVKM. The V segment lost 3 bases and the J segment 2 bases; nucleotides outside the gene matches: 20. This CDR3 reads CASSFPGQTGRSRYTDTQYF. CDR3 in DNA: TGTGCCAGCAGTTTCCCGGGACAGACGGGAAGGTCAAGGTACACAGATACGCAGTATTTT.

In DNA, the CDR3 is TGTGCCAGCAGCGTAGCACAGGGGGGATACGAGCAGTACTTC. It codes for CASSVAQGGYEQYF. J is TRBJ2-7 and V is TRBV9, with TRBD1 matching over 8 bases. Trimming removed 0 bases from V and 4 bases from J; junction bases left unmatched: 3. The CDR3 spans 14 residues. Germline-derived CDR1 and CDR2 are SGDLS and YYNGEE.

This clonotype occurred many times. The chain uses TRBV5-1 and TRBJ2-5; D unclear. Germline-derived CDR1 and CDR2 are SGHRS and YFSETQ. CDR3 length equals 12 residues. Trimming removed 4 bases from V and 5 bases from J, with 9 bases in between. For the CDR3, the DNA is TGCGCCAGCAGCGAGGCGGCGGAGACCCAGTACTTC. Protein sequence: CASSEAAETQYF.

At least ten counts were recorded for this clonotype. The chain uses TRBV28 and TRBJ2-5, with D possibly matching TRBD1 (6 bases). V dropped 2 bases and J dropped 4 bases, with 8 bases sitting between them. In germline, CDR1 is MDHEN, CDR2 SYDVKM. The CDR3 runs to 13 residues. CDR3 in amino acids: CASSLSRGETQYF. The CDR3 DNA reads TGTGCCAGCAGTTTAAGCAGGGGAGAGACCCAGTACTTC.

V is TRBV6-5 and J is TRBJ2-1, with a weak D call TRBD1 (6 bases). V was pared by 0 bases and J by 9 bases, with 9 bases between. CDR1 is MNHEY and CDR2 is SVGAGI in the germline V gene. This CDR3 is 13 amino acids long. Here the CDR3 reads CASSYSMGAEQFF. DNA of the CDR3: TGTGCCAGCAGTTACTCGATGGGGGCTGAGCAGTTCTTC.

The chain links TRBV7-2 to TRBJ2-1; no clear D. Germline V CDR1 and CDR2: SGHTA, FQGNSA. The CDR3 sequence is 15 residues long. Trimming shortened V by 4 bases and J by 4 bases, and 14 bases separated the two germline ends. The CDR3 region has the DNA TGTGCCAGCAGCTCAGAGCCGAACCGTTACAATGAGCAGTTCTTC. Its translation: CASSSEPNRYNEQFF.

This clonotype showed up many times. The chain uses TRBV27 and TRBJ1-1, with TRBD1 as a possible D gene (6 bases). Germline V CDR1 and CDR2: MNHEY, SMNVEV (reference sequence). V was shortened by 2 bases and J by 7 bases, with 17 bases between the two germline ends. This CDR3 spans 15 amino acids. DNA for the CDR3: TGTGCCAGCAGTTTAGTGCCCCCTGGACAGCATGAAGCTTTCTTT. Its translation: CASSLVPPGQHEAFF.

This clonotype was found many times. CDR3 sequence reads: CASSLGTGDKRYGYTF. CDR3 DNA sequence: TGTGCCAGCAGCTTAGGGACAGGGGATAAACGATATGGCTACACCTTC. The genes are TRBV7-8 and TRBJ1-2; 9 nucleotides match TRBD1. Germline V gene sequence: CDR1 SGHVS, CDR2 FQNEAQ. This CDR3 comprises 16 residues. Trimming cost V 1 base and J 5 bases; bases outside gene matches: 8.

This clonotype was recorded many times. The rearrangement joins TRBV12-5 to TRBJ2-3; D is unresolved. From germline, CDR1 is LGHNT and CDR2 FRNRAP. CDR3 size: 14 residues. Deletions cut 2 bases from V and 2 bases from J, with 8 bases between. The DNA for the CDR3 is TGTGCTAGTGGTTTGACGTTATCCACAGATACGCAGTATTTT. Protein: CASGLTLSTDTQYF.

The rearrangement links TRBV6-2 or TRBV6-3 to TRBJ2-2; the D is unclear. The CDR3 has 13 residues. Between the trimmed V and J ends, which lost 2 bases and 5 bases, there was a span of 6 bases. Germline-derived CDR1 and CDR2 are MNHEY and SVGEGT. The CDR3 loop is CASSYRQTGELFF. For the CDR3, the DNA is TGTGCCAGCAGTTACCGTCAGACCGGGGAGCTGTTTTTT.

This clonotype was picked up many times. The J gene is TRBJ2-3, the V gene TRBV5-1, with D tentatively TRBD1 (7 bases). This CDR3 is 14 amino acids long. V was clipped by 0 bases and J by 10 bases, with 15 bases between them. Germline CDR1 and CDR2: SGHRS and YFSETQ. CDR3 in amino acids: CASSLGQPRGAQYF. CDR3 in DNA: TGCGCCAGCAGCTTGGGACAGCCCAGGGGGGCGCAGTATTTT.

The chain joins TRBV7-2 to TRBJ2-7, with TRBD2 as a possible D gene (5 bases). V lost 11 bases and J 3 bases, leaving 14 bases between the germline ends. CDR3 length: 12 amino acids. Germline CDR1 reads SGHTA; CDR2 reads FQGNSA. The CDR3 protein is CASRGGNYEQYF. CDR3 DNA: TGTGCCTCCCGAGGAGGTAACTACGAGCAGTACTTC.

The table lists this clonotype with many counts. This chain links TRBV28 with TRBJ2-7; perhaps TRBD2 as D (6 bases). V was pared by 4 bases and J by 5 bases, with 15 bases between. Germline lookup yields CDR1 MDHEN and CDR2 SYDVKM. This CDR3 has 14 residues. The CDR3 region is CASSSLLGGDEQYF. CDR3 bases: TGTGCCAGCAGTTCCCTCTTGGGCGGGGACGAGCAGTACTTC.

This clonotype appeared a few times. The rearrangement links TRBV7-3 to TRBJ2-3, with 10 bases aligning to TRBD2. CDR1 is SGHTA and CDR2 is FQGTGA in the germline V gene. The CDR3 covers 19 residues. V was pared by 2 bases and J by 2 bases, with 13 bases of the junction left unmatched. CDR3 bases: TGTGCCAGCAGCTTATTAGTACTAGCGGGGTCCTCCATCACAGATACGCAGTATTTT. Protein: CASSLLVLAGSSITDTQYF.

This clonotype has ten or more counts. The chain has TRBV19 and TRBJ2-1, with TRBD2 matching over 7 bases. Germline V lookup: CDR1 LNHDA, CDR2 SQIVND (reference sequence). The ends lost 5 bases at V and 0 bases at J; junction bases unmatched: 7. The CDR3 has 16 residues. CDR3 sequence reads: CASSPMGGSSYNEQFF. CDR3 sequence (DNA): TGTGCCAGTAGTCCCATGGGCGGGAGCTCCTACAATGAGCAGTTCTTC.

This clonotype was seen more than once but under ten times. This chain connects TRBV14 to TRBJ2-1, with 9 bases identical to TRBD2. In germline, CDR1 is SGHDN, CDR2 FVKESK. This CDR3 contains 15 residues. With V trimmed by 5 bases and J by 5 bases, 7 bases remained unmatched. CDR3 bases: TGTGCCAGCAGCTCTCGACTAGCGGCACACAATGAGCAGTTCTTC. Translated: CASSSRLAAHNEQFF.